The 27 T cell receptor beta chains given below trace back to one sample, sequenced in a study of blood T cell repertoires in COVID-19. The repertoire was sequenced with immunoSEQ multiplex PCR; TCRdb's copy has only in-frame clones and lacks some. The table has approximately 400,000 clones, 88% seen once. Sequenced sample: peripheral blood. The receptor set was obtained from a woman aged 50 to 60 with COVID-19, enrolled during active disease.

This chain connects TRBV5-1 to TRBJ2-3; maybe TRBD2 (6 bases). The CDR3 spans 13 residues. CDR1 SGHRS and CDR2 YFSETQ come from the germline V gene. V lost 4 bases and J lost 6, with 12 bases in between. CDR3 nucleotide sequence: TGCGCCAGCAGCCGCGCGGCGGGGGATACGCAGTATTTT. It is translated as CASSRAAGDTQYF.

The CDR3 DNA reads TGTGCCAGTAGAGGTACAGGGGCCAACGTCCTGACTTTC. Its translation: CASRGTGANVLTF. V gene TRBV6-5 combines with J gene TRBJ2-6; D unclear. Deletions cut 9 bases from V and 4 bases from J, with 10 bases between. This CDR3 contains 13 residues. Germline CDR1 reads MNHEY; CDR2 reads SVGAGI.

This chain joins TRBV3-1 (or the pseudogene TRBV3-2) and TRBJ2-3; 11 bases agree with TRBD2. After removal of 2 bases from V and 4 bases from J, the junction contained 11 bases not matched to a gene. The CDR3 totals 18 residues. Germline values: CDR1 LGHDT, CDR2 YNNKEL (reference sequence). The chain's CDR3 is CASSQQRLVAGGSDTQYF. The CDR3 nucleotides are TGTGCCAGCAGCCAACAACGATTAGTAGCGGGGGGGTCAGATACGCAGTATTTT.

This CDR3 is CASSVGGGSYEQYF. CDR3 in DNA: TGTGCCAGCAGCGTCGGCGGCGGATCCTACGAGCAGTACTTC. This chain links TRBV7-9 with TRBJ2-7; D not certain. Germline CDR1 and CDR2: SEHNR and FQNEAQ (reference sequence). With 5 bases removed from V and 1 base from J, the gap between germline ends came to 12 bases. The CDR3 sequence is 14 residues long. The full variable domain, in which reference TRBV7-9 and TRBJ2-7 provide the parts outside the CDR3, is DTGVSQNPRHKITKRGQNVTFRCDPISEHNRLYWYRQTLGQGPEFLTYFQNEAQLEKSRLLSDRFSAERPKGSFSTLEIQRTEQGDSAMYLCASSVGGGSYEQYFGPGTRLTVT.

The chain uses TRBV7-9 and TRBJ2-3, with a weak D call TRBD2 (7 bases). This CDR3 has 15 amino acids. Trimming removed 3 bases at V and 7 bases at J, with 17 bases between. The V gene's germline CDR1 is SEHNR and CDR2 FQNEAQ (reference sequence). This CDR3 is CASSFGGQASHTQYF. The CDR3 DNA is TGTGCCAGCAGCTTCGGGGGGCAGGCTTCCCATACGCAGTATTTT. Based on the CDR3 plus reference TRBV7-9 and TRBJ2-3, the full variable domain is DTGVSQNPRHKITKRGQNVTFRCDPISEHNRLYWYRQTLGQGPEFLTYFQNEAQLEKSRLLSDRFSAERPKGSFSTLEIQRTEQGDSAMYLCASSFGGQASHTQYFGPGTRLTVL.

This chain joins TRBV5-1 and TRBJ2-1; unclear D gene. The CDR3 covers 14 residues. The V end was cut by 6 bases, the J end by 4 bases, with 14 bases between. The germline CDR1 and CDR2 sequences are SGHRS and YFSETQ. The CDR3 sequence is CASTSLGVYNEQFF. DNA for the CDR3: TGCGCCAGCACATCCCTAGGAGTTTACAATGAGCAGTTCTTC.

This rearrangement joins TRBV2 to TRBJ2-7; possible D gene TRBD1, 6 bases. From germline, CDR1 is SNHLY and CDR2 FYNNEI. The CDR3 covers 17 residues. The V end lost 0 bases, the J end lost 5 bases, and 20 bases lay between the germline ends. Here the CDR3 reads CASSEAMPLEGDHEQYF. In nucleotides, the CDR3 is TGTGCCAGCAGTGAAGCGATGCCCCTCGAGGGGGATCACGAGCAGTACTTC. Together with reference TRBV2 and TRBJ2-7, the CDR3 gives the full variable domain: EPEVTQTPSHQVTQMGQEVILRCVPISNHLYFYWYRQILGQKVEFLVSFYNNEISEKSEIFDDQFSVERPDGSNFTLKIRSTKLEDSAMYFCASSEAMPLEGDHEQYFGPGTRLTVT.

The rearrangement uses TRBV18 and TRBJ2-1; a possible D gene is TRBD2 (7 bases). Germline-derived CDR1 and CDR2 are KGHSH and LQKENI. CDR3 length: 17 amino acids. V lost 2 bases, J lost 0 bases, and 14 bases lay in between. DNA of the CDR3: TGTGCCAGCTCACCAGGGAGGGGGGGACGCTCCTACAATGAGCAGTTCTTC. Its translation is CASSPGRGGRSYNEQFF.

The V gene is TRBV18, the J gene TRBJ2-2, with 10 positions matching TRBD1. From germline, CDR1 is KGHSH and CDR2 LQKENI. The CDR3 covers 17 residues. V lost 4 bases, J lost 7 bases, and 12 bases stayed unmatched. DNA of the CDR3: TGTGCCAGCTCACTGACAGGGGGCTCGAAGGGAGGCGGGGAGCTGTTTTTT. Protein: CASSLTGGSKGGGELFF. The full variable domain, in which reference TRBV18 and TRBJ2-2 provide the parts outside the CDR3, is NAGVMQNPRHLVRRRGQEARLRCSPMKGHSHVYWYRQLPEEGLKFMVYLQKENIIDESGMPKERFSAEFPKEGPSILRIQQVVRGDSAAYFCASSLTGGSKGGGELFFGEGSRLTVL.

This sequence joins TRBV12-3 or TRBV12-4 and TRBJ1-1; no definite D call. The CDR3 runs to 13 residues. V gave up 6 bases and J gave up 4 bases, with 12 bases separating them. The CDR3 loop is CASSPPSGTEAFF. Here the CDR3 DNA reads TGTGCCAGCAGCCCCCCGTCGGGCACTGAAGCTTTCTTT.

The CDR3 loop reads CASSPTPSGPPDTQYF. The CDR3 DNA reads as TGTGCCAGCTCACCAACGCCTAGCGGGCCCCCAGATACGCAGTATTTT. The chain combines TRBV18 with TRBJ2-3, with 8 bases identical to TRBD2. CDR1 and CDR2 (germline): KGHSH, LQKENI. The CDR3 loop spans 16 amino acids. Trimming cost V 2 bases and J 4 bases; bases outside gene matches: 8. The full variable domain, completed using reference TRBV18 and TRBJ2-3, is NAGVMQNPRHLVRRRGQEARLRCSPMKGHSHVYWYRQLPEEGLKFMVYLQKENIIDESGMPKERFSAEFPKEGPSILRIQQVVRGDSAAYFCASSPTPSGPPDTQYFGPGTRLTVL.

This CDR3 reads CASSLTRDTITEAFF. Written as DNA, the CDR3 is TGTGCCAGCAGCCTGACAAGGGACACCATAACTGAAGCTTTCTTT. The V gene is TRBV2, the J gene TRBJ1-1, with D maybe TRBD1 (6 bases). The CDR3 extends over 15 amino acids. CDR1 is SNHLY and CDR2 is FYNNEI in the germline V gene. V gave up 6 bases and J gave up 5 bases, with 19 bases separating them.

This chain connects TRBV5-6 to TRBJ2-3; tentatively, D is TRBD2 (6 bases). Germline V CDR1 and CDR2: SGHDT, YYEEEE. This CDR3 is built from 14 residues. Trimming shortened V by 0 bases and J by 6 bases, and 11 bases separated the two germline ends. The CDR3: CASSLGGVGDTQYF. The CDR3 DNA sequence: TGTGCCAGCAGCTTGGGCGGGGTGGGTGATACGCAGTATTTT.

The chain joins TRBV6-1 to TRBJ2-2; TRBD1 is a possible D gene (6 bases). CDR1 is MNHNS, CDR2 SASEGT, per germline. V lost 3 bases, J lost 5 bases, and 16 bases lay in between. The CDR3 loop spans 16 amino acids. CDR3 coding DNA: TGTGCCAGCAGTGACCCTGGGACAACAAGGACCGGGGAGCTGTTTTTT. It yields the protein CASSDPGTTRTGELFF.

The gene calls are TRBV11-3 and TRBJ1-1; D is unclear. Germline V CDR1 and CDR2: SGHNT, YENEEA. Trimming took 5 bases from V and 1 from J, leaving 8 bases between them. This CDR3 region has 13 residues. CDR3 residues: CASSQNRNTEAFF. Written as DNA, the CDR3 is TGTGCCAGCAGCCAAAACAGGAACACTGAAGCTTTCTTT.

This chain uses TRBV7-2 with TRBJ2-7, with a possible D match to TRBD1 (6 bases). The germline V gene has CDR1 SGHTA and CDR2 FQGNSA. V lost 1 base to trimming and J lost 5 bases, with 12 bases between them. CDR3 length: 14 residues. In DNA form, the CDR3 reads TGTGCCAGCAGCTTAGGACAGGCTCCCAACGAGCAGTACTTC. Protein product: CASSLGQAPNEQYF.

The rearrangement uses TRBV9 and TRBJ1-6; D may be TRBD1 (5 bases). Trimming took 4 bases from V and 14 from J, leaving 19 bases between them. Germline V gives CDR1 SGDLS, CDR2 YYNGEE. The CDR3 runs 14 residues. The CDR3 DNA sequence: TGTGCCAGCAGCCCTGGGGCAGGTCTCGAATCCCTCCACTTT. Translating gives CASSPGAGLESLHF.

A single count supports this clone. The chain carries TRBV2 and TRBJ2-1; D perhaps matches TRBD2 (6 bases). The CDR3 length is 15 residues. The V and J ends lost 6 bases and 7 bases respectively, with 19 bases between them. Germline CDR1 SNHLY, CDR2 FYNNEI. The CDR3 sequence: CASSGGAGSLNEQFF. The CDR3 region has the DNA TGTGCCAGCAGCGGTGGGGCGGGATCATTGAATGAGCAGTTCTTC.

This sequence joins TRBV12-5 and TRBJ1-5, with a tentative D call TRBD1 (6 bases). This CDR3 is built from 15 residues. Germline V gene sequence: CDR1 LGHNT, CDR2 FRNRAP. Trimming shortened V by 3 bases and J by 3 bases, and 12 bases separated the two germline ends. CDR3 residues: CASGFANRANQPQHF. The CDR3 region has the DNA TGTGCTAGTGGTTTTGCAAACAGGGCCAATCAGCCCCAGCATTTT.

The CDR3 sequence is CATSDPGTGPRAGEQYF. The CDR3, as DNA: TGTGCCACCAGTGACCCCGGGACAGGGCCGAGAGCGGGAGAGCAGTACTTC. The chain is built from TRBV24-1 and TRBJ2-7; TRBD1 matches at 9 bases. This CDR3 has 17 amino acids. The V and J ends lost 4 bases and 7 bases, in that order; junction bases with no gene match: 16. Germline assignment: CDR1 KGHDR and CDR2 SFDVKD.

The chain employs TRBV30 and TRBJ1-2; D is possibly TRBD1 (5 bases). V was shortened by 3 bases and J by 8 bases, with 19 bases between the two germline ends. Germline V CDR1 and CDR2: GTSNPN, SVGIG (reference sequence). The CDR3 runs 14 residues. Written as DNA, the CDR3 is TGTGCCTGGAGCCCCCAGATGACAGCTGGGGGCTACACCTTC. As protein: CAWSPQMTAGGYTF. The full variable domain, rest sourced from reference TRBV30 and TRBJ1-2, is SQTIHQWPATLVQPVGSPLSLECTVEGTSNPNLYWYRQAAGRGLQLLFYSVGIGQISSEVPQNLSASRPQDRQFILSSKKLLLSDSGFYLCAWSPQMTAGGYTFGSGTRLTVV.

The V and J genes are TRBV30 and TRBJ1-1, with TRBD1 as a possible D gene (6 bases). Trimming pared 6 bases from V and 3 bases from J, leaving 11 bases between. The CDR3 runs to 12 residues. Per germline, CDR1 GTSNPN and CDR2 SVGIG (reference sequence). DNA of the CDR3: TGTGCCTGCCCCGGACAGTACACTGAAGCTTTCTTT. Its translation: CACPGQYTEAFF. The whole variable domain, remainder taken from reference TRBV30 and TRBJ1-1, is SQTIHQWPATLVQPVGSPLSLECTVEGTSNPNLYWYRQAAGRGLQLLFYSVGIGQISSEVPQNLSASRPQDRQFILSSKKLLLSDSGFYLCACPGQYTEAFFGQGTRLTVV.

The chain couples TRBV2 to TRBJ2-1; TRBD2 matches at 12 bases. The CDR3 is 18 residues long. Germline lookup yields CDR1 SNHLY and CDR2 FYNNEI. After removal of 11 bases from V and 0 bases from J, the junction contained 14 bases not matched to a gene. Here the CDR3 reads CAVKAGLAGSSSYNEQFF. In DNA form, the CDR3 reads TGTGCCGTTAAGGCGGGACTAGCGGGTTCTAGCTCCTACAATGAGCAGTTCTTC.

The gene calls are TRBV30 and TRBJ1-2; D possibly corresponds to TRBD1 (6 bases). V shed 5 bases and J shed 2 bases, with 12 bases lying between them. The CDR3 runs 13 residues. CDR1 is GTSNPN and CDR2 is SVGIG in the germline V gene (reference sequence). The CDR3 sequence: CAWSPGVNYGYTF. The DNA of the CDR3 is TGTGCCTGGTCTCCAGGGGTGAACTATGGCTACACCTTC. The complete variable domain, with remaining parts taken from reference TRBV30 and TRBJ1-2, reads SQTIHQWPATLVQPVGSPLSLECTVEGTSNPNLYWYRQAAGRGLQLLFYSVGIGQISSEVPQNLSASRPQDRQFILSSKKLLLSDSGFYLCAWSPGVNYGYTFGSGTRLTVV.

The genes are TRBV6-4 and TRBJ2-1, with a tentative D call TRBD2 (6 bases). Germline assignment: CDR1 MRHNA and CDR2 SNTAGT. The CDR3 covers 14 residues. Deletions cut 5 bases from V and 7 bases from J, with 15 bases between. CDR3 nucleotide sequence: TGTGCCAGCAGTCCCGGGACTCTCTATAATGAGCAGTTCTTC. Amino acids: CASSPGTLYNEQFF.

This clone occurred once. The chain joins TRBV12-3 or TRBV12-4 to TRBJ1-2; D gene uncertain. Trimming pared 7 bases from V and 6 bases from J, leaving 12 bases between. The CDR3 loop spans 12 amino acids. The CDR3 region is CASTSRSNGYTF. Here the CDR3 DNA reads TGTGCCAGCACCTCTAGGTCAAATGGCTACACCTTC.

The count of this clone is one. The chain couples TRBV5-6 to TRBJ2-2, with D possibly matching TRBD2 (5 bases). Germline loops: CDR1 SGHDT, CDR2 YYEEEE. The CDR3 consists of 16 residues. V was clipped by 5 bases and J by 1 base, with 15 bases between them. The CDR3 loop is CASRPPSGKNTGELFF. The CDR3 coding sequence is TGTGCCAGCAGACCTCCCAGCGGCAAGAACACCGGGGAGCTGTTTTTT.